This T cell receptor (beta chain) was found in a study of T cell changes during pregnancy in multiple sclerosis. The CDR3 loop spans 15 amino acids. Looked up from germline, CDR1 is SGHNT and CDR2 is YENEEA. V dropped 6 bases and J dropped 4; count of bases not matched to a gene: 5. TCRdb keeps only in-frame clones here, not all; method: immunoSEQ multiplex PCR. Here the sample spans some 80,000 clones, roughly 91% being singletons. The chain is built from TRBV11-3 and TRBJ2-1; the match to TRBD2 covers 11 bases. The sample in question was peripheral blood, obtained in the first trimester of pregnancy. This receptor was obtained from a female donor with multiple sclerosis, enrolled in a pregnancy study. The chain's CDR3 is CASSFGTSGYNEQFF. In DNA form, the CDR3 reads TGTGCCAGCAGTTTCGGGACTAGCGGTTACAATGAGCAGTTCTTC.